The 23 T cell receptor beta chains below were found in one sample sequenced in a study of blood T cell repertoires in COVID-19. Sequencing used immunoSEQ multiplex PCR; TCRdb keeps in-frame clones, though not all of them. The table lists 80,000 to 90,000 clones, around four fifths of them singletons. Input material: peripheral blood. These receptors were collected from a woman aged 70-85 years with acute or convalescent COVID-19.

V and J are TRBV11-3 and TRBJ1-1; D may be TRBD1 (6 bases). The CDR3 is 15 residues long. Trimming pared 5 bases from V and 0 bases from J, leaving 13 bases between. Germline-derived CDR1 and CDR2 are SGHNT and YENEEA. CDR3 nucleotide sequence: TGTGCCAGCAGCCATAAGGGGGTGTTGAACACTGAAGCTTTCTTT. As protein: CASSHKGVLNTEAFF.

The V gene is TRBV24-1, the J gene TRBJ2-1; 12 bases are a match to TRBD2. The CDR3 totals 16 residues. V lost 4 bases and J lost 5; bases outside the gene matches: 5. Germline V gene data show CDR1 as KGHDR and CDR2 as SFDVKD. The CDR3: CATSDPTSGGDNEQFF. In DNA, the CDR3 is TGTGCCACCAGTGACCCGACTAGCGGGGGTGACAATGAGCAGTTCTTC.

The chain is built from TRBV12-2 and TRBJ1-3. TRBV12-2 is tagged as a pseudogene. The CDR3 runs 14 residues. CDR3 in amino acids: CASRLGGPGNTIYF. The CDR3 DNA reads as TGTGCAAGTCGTCTGGGGGGGCCCGGAAACACCATATATTTT.

This sequence joins TRBV5-1 and TRBJ1-2; D possibly corresponds to TRBD1 (6 bases). Germline V lookup: CDR1 SGHRS, CDR2 YFSETQ. The CDR3 spans 14 residues. Trimming took 3 bases from V and 3 from J, leaving 12 bases between them. CDR3 DNA sequence: TGCGCCAGCAGCTCAGGAAGGGGGTACTATGGCTACACCTTC. Protein: CASSSGRGYYGYTF.

V and J are TRBV3-1 (or the pseudogene TRBV3-2) and TRBJ1-4; TRBD1 might be the D (5 bases). Germline V gene lookup returns CDR1 LGHDT and CDR2 YNNKEL (reference sequence). CDR3 length: 15 amino acids. V was pared by 2 bases and J by 0 bases, with 7 bases between. CDR3: CASSQWGTTNEKLFF. CDR3 DNA sequence: TGTGCCAGCAGCCAATGGGGCACAACTAATGAAAAACTGTTTTTT.

This rearrangement joins TRBV19 to TRBJ1-1; weak D call: TRBD1 (5 bases). This CDR3 is 14 amino acids long. CDR1 and CDR2 (germline): LNHDA, SQIVND (reference sequence). The V and J ends lost 6 bases and 2 bases respectively, with 13 bases between them. For the CDR3, the DNA is TGTGCCAGTAGACGTGGGGGGTCCAACACTGAAGCTTTCTTT. Amino acids: CASRRGGSNTEAFF.

The table lists this clone with a count of one. This sequence joins TRBV19 and TRBJ1-4, with a weak D call TRBD1 (5 bases). Trimming shortened V by 2 bases and J by 8 bases, and 9 bases separated the two germline ends. CDR3 length: 13 residues. Germline V lookup: CDR1 LNHDA, CDR2 SQIVND (reference sequence). The CDR3 DNA sequence: TGTGCCAGTAGTATAACCGGGGGGGAAAAACTGTTTTTT. This sequence encodes CASSITGGEKLFF.

The chain links TRBV24-1 to TRBJ2-7, with D possibly TRBD1 on 6 matching bases. The CDR3 is made up of 15 amino acids. The germline gives CDR1 KGHDR, CDR2 SFDVKD. Deletions cut 1 base from V and 6 bases from J, with 15 bases between. The CDR3 DNA reads as TGTGCCACCAGTGATTTACAACAGGGAGCGGTCGAGCAGTACTTC. It encodes CATSDLQQGAVEQYF.

This sequence joins TRBV19 and TRBJ1-5, with 7 bases aligning to TRBD1. Germline V gene sequence: CDR1 LNHDA, CDR2 SQIVND (reference sequence). The trim removed 4 bases at V and 6 bases at J, leaving 9 bases unmatched. CDR3 length: 15 residues. The CDR3 sequence: CASSTQGGVGQPQHF. In DNA, the CDR3 is TGTGCCAGTAGTACCCAAGGGGGCGTCGGTCAGCCCCAGCATTTT.

This clone was seen just once. The rearrangement links TRBV6-1 to TRBJ1-2; weak D call: TRBD1 (5 bases). This CDR3 contains 14 residues. V dropped 3 bases and J dropped 2 bases, with 10 bases sitting between them. CDR1 and CDR2 from the germline V gene are MNHNS and SASEGT. The chain's CDR3 is CASSDRSGNYGYTF. DNA for the CDR3: TGTGCCAGCAGTGATCGGTCAGGGAACTATGGCTACACCTTC.

The chain recombines TRBV7-2 with TRBJ1-5; D perhaps matches TRBD1 (6 bases). Germline CDR1 SGHTA, CDR2 FQGNSA. V shed 2 bases and J shed 2 bases, with 7 bases lying between them. This CDR3 region has 14 residues. The CDR3 DNA sequence: TGTGCCAGCAGCTTAAACAGGGGCAATCAGCCCCAGCATTTT. Translating gives CASSLNRGNQPQHF.

This chain joins TRBV29-1 and TRBJ1-4; D remains ambiguous. This CDR3 comprises 13 residues. V gave up 0 bases and J gave up 6 bases, with 8 bases separating them. Germline values: CDR1 SQVTM, CDR2 ANQGSEA. DNA for the CDR3: TGCAGCGTTGAAGAAGGAGGAGATGAAAAACTGTTTTTT. Translated: CSVEEGGDEKLFF.

About this clone: Other DNA variants within this sample encode the same CDR3. V and J are TRBV11-2 and TRBJ2-7, with 11 bases lining up with TRBD2. The CDR3 sequence is 18 residues long. V shed 5 bases, J shed 4 bases, and the junction held 16 bases outside the gene matches. CDR1 and CDR2 from the germline V gene are SGHAT and FQNNGV. The CDR3 coding sequence is TGTGCCAGCAGCCCCAGGGGGGGTAGCGGGGGGGCGGCGTACGAGCAGTACTTC. This translates into CASSPRGGSGGAAYEQYF.

This chain links TRBV28 with TRBJ1-2; D is possibly TRBD1 (5 bases). Germline V gives CDR1 MDHEN, CDR2 SYDVKM. The germline V and J ends were trimmed by 5 bases and 2 bases, with 9 bases remaining between them. The CDR3 spans 13 residues. The DNA for the CDR3 is TGTGCCAGCAGTGAAGGGGTCAACTATGGCTACACCTTC. Its protein is CASSEGVNYGYTF.

The CDR3 loop reads CASSLDIGWSIAGNTIYF. Here the CDR3 DNA reads TGTGCCAGCAGCTTAGATATCGGTTGGTCGATTGCAGGAAACACCATATATTTT. The J gene is TRBJ1-3, the V gene TRBV7-9; D ambiguous. CDR1 and CDR2 (germline): SEHNR, FQNEAQ (reference sequence). The CDR3 runs to 18 residues. V was trimmed by 1 base and J by 4 bases, leaving 20 bases between them.

The gene calls are TRBV9 and TRBJ2-2; 8 bases agree with TRBD2. The CDR3 covers 14 residues. After removal of 7 bases from V and 7 bases from J, the junction contained 9 bases not matched to a gene. CDR1 SGDLS and CDR2 YYNGEE come from the germline V gene. CDR3 sequence (DNA): TGTGCCAGCGGAGAACTAGCGGAGGGCGGGGAGCTGTTTTTT. It yields the protein CASGELAEGGELFF.

The V call is TRBV5-1, the J call TRBJ2-5, with TRBD2 identical over 8 bases. The CDR3 is 16 amino acids. V shed 0 bases, J shed 4 bases, and the junction held 8 bases outside the gene matches. The germline gives CDR1 SGHRS, CDR2 YFSETQ. CDR3 coding DNA: TGCGCCAGCAGCTTGGCCACGGCGGGGGGTGGAGAGACCCAGTACTTC. Translated: CASSLATAGGGETQYF.

This chain uses TRBV10-3 with TRBJ1-4, with D unresolved. The CDR3 has 14 residues. Looked up from germline, CDR1 is ENHRY and CDR2 is SYGVKD. Deletions cut 3 bases from V and 8 bases from J, with 13 bases between. CDR3 in amino acids: CAISDLNREEKLFF. The CDR3 DNA reads as TGTGCCATCAGTGATCTCAATAGAGAAGAAAAACTGTTTTTT.

This rearrangement joins TRBV15 to TRBJ2-7; TRBD1 matches at 7 bases. This CDR3 is 15 amino acids long. V gave up 4 bases and J gave up 4 bases; unmatched junction bases: 10. Germline CDR1 is LNHNV and CDR2 is YYDKDF (reference sequence). The CDR3, as DNA: TGTGCCACCAGCAAAGAGGGGGCAATCGGATACGAGCAGTACTTC. This encodes CATSKEGAIGYEQYF.

This sequence joins TRBV19 and TRBJ1-2; D might be TRBD1 (5 bases). Trimming removed 7 bases from V and 5 bases from J, with 14 bases in between. Germline CDR1 and CDR2: LNHDA and SQIVND (reference sequence). This CDR3 has 13 amino acids. The DNA of the CDR3 is TGTGCCAGTACTGGGGGGGAGAGATATGGCTACACCTTC. The encoded protein is CASTGGERYGYTF.

The V gene is TRBV5-1, the J gene TRBJ2-2; 10 bases match TRBD2. This CDR3 comprises 16 residues. V was clipped by 4 bases and J by 7 bases; unmatched bases: 10. CDR1 is SGHRS, CDR2 YFSETQ, per germline. DNA for the CDR3: TGCGCCAGCAGCAAAGCCGGGACTAGCGTCGACGGGGAGCTGTTTTTT. This codes for CASSKAGTSVDGELFF.

The CDR3 sequence: CASRLTGALKNYGYTF. CDR3 coding DNA: TGCGCCAGCAGGCTTACAGGGGCCCTAAAAAACTATGGCTACACCTTC. The rearrangement joins TRBV23-1 to TRBJ1-2, with TRBD1 matching over 7 bases. TRBV23-1 has ORF status, its function being uncertain. This CDR3 has 16 residues. V was pared by 6 bases and J by 2 bases, with 12 bases of the junction left unmatched.

The table lists this clone with a count of one. This chain links TRBV7-9 with TRBJ2-1; D possibly corresponds to TRBD2 (6 bases). This CDR3 has 15 amino acids. Trimming stripped 7 bases from V and 0 bases from J, with 13 bases between. Germline V CDR1 and CDR2: SEHNR, FQNEAQ (reference sequence). CDR3 nucleotides: TGTGCCAGCAACGGCGGGGAATACTCCTACAATGAGCAGTTCTTC. Translating gives CASNGGEYSYNEQFF.